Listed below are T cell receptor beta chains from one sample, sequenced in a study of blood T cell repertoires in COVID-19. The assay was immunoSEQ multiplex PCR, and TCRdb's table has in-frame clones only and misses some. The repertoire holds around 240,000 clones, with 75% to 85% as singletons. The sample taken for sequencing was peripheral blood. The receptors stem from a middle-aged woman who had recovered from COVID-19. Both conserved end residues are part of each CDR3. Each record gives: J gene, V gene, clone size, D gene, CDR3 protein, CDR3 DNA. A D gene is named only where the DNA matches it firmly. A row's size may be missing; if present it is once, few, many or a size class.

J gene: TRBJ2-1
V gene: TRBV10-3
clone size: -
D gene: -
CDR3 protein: CAISESPDRKSLKDEQFF
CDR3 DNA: TGTGCCATCAGTGAGTCTCCTGACAGAAAGTCATTAAAGGATGAGCAGTTCTTC

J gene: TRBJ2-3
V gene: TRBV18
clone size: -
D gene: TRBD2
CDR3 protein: CASSPNSGVQASTDTQYF
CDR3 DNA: TGTGCCAGCTCACCCAACAGCGGGGTGCAAGCATCGACAGATACGCAGTATTTT

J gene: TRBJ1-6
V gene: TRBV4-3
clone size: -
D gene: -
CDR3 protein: CASSQEVAGGNSPLHF
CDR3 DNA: TGCGCCAGCAGCCAAGAGGTGGCAGGAGGTAATTCACCCCTCCACTTT

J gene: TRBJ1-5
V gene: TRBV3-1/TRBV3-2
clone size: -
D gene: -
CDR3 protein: CASSQGANQPQHF
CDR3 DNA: TGTGCCAGCAGCCAAGGGGCAAATCAGCCCCAGCATTTT

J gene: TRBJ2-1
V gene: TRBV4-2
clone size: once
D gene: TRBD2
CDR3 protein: CASSPRTSGYNEQFF
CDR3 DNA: TGTGCCAGCAGCCCGCGTACTAGCGGGTACAATGAGCAGTTCTTC

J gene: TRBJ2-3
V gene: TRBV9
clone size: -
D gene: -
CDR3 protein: CASSVGPGGPDTQYF
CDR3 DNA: TGTGCCAGCAGCGTAGGTCCGGGGGGCCCAGATACGCAGTATTTT

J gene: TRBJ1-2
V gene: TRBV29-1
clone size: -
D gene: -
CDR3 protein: CSEGGPGYTF
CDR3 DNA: TGCAGCGAGGGGGGCCCCGGCTACACCTTC

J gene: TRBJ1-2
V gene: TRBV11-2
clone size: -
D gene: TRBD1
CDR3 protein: CASSWGQDGYTF
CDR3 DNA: TGTGCCAGCAGCTGGGGACAGGATGGCTACACCTTC

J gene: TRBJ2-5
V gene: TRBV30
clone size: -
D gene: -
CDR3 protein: CAWSSGAGETQYF
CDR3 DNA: TGTGCCTGGAGTTCAGGGGCTGGGGAGACCCAGTACTTC

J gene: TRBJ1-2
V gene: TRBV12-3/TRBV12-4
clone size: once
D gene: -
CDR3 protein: CASSLGSGYTF
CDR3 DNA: TGTGCCAGCAGTTTGGGGAGTGGCTACACCTTC

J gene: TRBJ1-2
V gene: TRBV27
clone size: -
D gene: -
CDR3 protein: CASSFRSFMDGYTF
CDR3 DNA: TGTGCCAGCAGTTTCCGGAGCTTTATGGATGGCTACACCTTC

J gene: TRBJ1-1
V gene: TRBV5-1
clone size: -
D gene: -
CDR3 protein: CASSLDGGPLNTEAFF
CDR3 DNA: TGCGCCAGCAGCTTGGACGGGGGGCCGTTGAACACTGAAGCTTTCTTT

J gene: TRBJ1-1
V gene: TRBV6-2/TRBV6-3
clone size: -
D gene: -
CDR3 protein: CASSYGMGQKAEAFF
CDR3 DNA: TGTGCCAGCAGTTACGGCATGGGCCAGAAGGCTGAAGCTTTCTTT

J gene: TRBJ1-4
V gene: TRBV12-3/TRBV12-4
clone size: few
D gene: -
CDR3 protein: CASSLYRGEKLFF
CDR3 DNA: TGTGCCAGCAGTTTGTATCGGGGGGAAAAACTGTTTTTT

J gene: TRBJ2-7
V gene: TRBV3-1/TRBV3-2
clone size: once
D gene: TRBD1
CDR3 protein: CASSQATGGLYEQYF
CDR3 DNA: TGTGCCAGCAGCCAAGCTACAGGGGGCTTATACGAGCAGTACTTC

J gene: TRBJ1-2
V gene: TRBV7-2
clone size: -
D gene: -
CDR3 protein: CASSPGSTHGYTF
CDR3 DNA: TGTGCCAGCAGTCCAGGATCAACACATGGCTACACCTTC

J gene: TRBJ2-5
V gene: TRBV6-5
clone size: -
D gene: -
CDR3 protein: CASSYLETQYF
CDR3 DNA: TGTGCCAGCAGTTACCTGGAGACCCAGTACTTC

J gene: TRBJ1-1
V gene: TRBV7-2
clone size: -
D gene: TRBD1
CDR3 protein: CASSLTGNEAFF
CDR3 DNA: TGTGCCAGCAGCTTGACAGGGAATGAAGCTTTCTTT

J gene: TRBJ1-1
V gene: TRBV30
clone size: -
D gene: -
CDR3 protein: CAWSKRPRNTEAFF
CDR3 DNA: TGTGCCTGGAGTAAGAGGCCGAGGAACACTGAAGCTTTCTTT

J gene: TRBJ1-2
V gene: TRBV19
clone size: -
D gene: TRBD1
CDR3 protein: CASSNDRGVGYTF
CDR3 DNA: TGTGCCAGTAGTAACGACAGGGGGGTCGGCTACACCTTC

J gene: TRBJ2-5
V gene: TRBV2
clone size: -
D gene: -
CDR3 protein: CASRGAGETQYF
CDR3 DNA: TGTGCCAGCAGGGGGGCGGGAGAGACCCAGTACTTC

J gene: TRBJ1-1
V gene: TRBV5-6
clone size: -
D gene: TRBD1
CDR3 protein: CASSINPGTDNTEAFF
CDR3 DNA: TGTGCCAGCAGCATTAATCCCGGGACAGATAACACTGAAGCTTTCTTT

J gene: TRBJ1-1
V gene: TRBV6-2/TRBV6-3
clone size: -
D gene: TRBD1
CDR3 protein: CASSSTSLGQGGEAFF
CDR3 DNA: TGTGCCAGCAGTTCAACAAGTCTGGGGCAGGGGGGTGAAGCTTTCTTT

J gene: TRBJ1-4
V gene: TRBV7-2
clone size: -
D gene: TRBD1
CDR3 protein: CASREWDSANEKLFF
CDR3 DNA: TGTGCCAGCAGAGAATGGGACAGCGCTAATGAAAAACTGTTTTTT

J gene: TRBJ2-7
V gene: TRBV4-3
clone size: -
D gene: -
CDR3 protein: CASSLAPDSYEQYF
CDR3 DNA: TGCGCCAGCAGCCTAGCTCCAGACAGCTACGAGCAGTACTTC

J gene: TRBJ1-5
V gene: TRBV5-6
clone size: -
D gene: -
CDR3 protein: CASSHRYSNQPQHF
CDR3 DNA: TGTGCCAGCAGCCATAGATATAGCAATCAGCCCCAGCATTTT

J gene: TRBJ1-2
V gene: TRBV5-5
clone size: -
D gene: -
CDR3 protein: CASSLAREAGYTF
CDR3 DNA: TGTGCCAGCAGCTTGGCCAGAGAGGCTGGCTACACCTTC

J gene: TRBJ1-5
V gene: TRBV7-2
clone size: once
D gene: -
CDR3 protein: CASSLGQPQSGQPQHF
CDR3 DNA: TGTGCCAGCAGCTTAGGACAGCCCCAATCTGGTCAGCCCCAGCATTTT